The next 12 T cell receptor beta chains were all read from a single sample in a study of blood T cell repertoires in COVID-19. Method: immunoSEQ multiplex PCR; TCRdb's copy keeps in-frame clones and lacks some. Among under 70,000 clones listed, 80% to 95% were seen once. Sequenced input: peripheral blood. All receptors derive from a man aged 80 or over with acute or convalescent COVID-19.

This chain connects TRBV20-1 to TRBJ2-5; 11 bases fit TRBD2. Germline trimming cut 3 bases from V and 5 bases from J; bases unmatched to any gene: 17. Per the germline V gene, CDR1 is DFQATT and CDR2 is SNEGSKA (reference sequence). The CDR3 sequence is 18 residues long. CDR3 bases: TGCAGTGCTAGTCTCCCCCCTAGCGGGGGGCCTCCAAGGGAGACCCAGTACTTC. It yields the protein CSASLPPSGGPPRETQYF.

The gene calls are TRBV10-2 and TRBJ2-7; 10 bases are a match to TRBD1. CDR1 is WSHSY, CDR2 SAAADI, per germline. The CDR3 loop spans 14 amino acids. V lost 9 bases, J lost 3 bases, and 8 bases stayed unmatched. DNA of the CDR3: TGCGCCAGTGGACAGGGGGGAAACTACTACGAGCAGTACTTC. It yields the protein CASGQGGNYYEQYF.

This clone was seen only a few times. The CDR3 DNA sequence: TGTGCCAGCAGTACCACAGGGATTGGCAATCAGCCCCAGCATTTT. Its protein is CASSTTGIGNQPQHF. This chain links TRBV6-5 with TRBJ1-5; the D gene is possibly TRBD1 (6 bases). Germline V CDR1 and CDR2: MNHEY, SVGAGI. The germline V and J ends were trimmed by 5 bases and 2 bases, with 13 bases remaining between them. CDR3 size: 15 residues.

The chain joins TRBV6-5 to TRBJ1-1; D is possibly TRBD1 (5 bases). The CDR3 has 13 residues. Trimming shortened V by 8 bases and J by 3 bases, and 13 bases separated the two germline ends. The V gene's germline CDR1 is MNHEY and CDR2 SVGAGI. The CDR3 protein is CASRRERDTEAFF. The CDR3 DNA is TGTGCCAGCCGCAGGGAAAGGGACACTGAAGCTTTCTTT.

V usage is TRBV12-1 and J usage is TRBJ2-2; TRBD1, the table's D call, was not compared with the DNA. TRBV12-1 is a recognized pseudogene. The CDR3 loop spans 16 amino acids. CDR3 nucleotides: TGTGCCAGCAGCCCCCAGGGGGCGTGCGTCACCGGGGAGCTGTTTTTT. This encodes CASSPQGACVTGELFF.

The chain is built from TRBV19 and TRBJ2-7; TRBD2 might be the D (7 bases). V was clipped by 5 bases and J by 0 bases, with 23 bases between them. Looked up from germline, CDR1 is LNHDA and CDR2 is SQIVND (reference sequence). The CDR3 loop spans 18 amino acids. In nucleotides, the CDR3 is TGTGCCAGTAGTTACTGGGAGGGGGTAAGACATAGCTCCTACGAGCAGTACTTC. It translates to CASSYWEGVRHSSYEQYF.

The rearrangement uses TRBV5-1 and TRBJ2-1; TRBD2 is a possible D gene (6 bases). The CDR3 has 14 amino acids. V lost 6 bases to trimming and J lost 5 bases, with 15 bases between them. Germline lookup yields CDR1 SGHRS and CDR2 YFSETQ. CDR3 region: CASTNTGTHNEQFF. The CDR3 DNA is TGCGCCAGCACCAATACCGGGACTCACAATGAGCAGTTCTTC. The whole variable domain, filled in from reference TRBV5-1 and TRBJ2-1, reads KAGVTQTPRYLIKTRGQQVTLSCSPISGHRSVSWYQQTPGQGLQFLFEYFSETQRNKGNFPGRFSGRQFSNSRSEMNVSTLELGDSALYLCASTNTGTHNEQFFGPGTRLTVL.

This clone was picked up one time. This rearrangement joins TRBV18 to TRBJ2-5; D is unresolved. The CDR3 is made up of 11 amino acids. The V end was cut by 4 bases, the J end by 5 bases, with 5 bases between. Germline V gene sequence: CDR1 KGHSH, CDR2 LQKENI. For the CDR3, the DNA is TGTGCCAGCTCACTTTCGGAGACCCAGTACTTC. Its translation is CASSLSETQYF.

The CDR3 protein is CASTKTTGAWETQYF. Written as DNA, the CDR3 is TGTGCCAGTACCAAGACGACAGGGGCATGGGAGACCCAGTACTTC. The rearrangement joins TRBV19 to TRBJ2-5, with TRBD1 identical over 8 bases. This CDR3 spans 15 amino acids. Trimming cost V 7 bases and J 5 bases; bases outside gene matches: 12. Germline values: CDR1 LNHDA, CDR2 SQIVND (reference sequence).

The CDR3 sequence: CASSLTRINQNTEAFF. For the CDR3, the DNA is TGTGCCAGCAGCTTGACCAGGATTAATCAGAACACTGAAGCTTTCTTT. J is TRBJ1-1 and V is TRBV5-8, with no clear D. The CDR3 has 16 amino acids. From germline, CDR1 is SGHTS and CDR2 YDEGEE. Between the trimmed V and J ends, which lost 1 base and 1 base, there was a span of 14 bases.

The chain links TRBV19 to TRBJ2-1; 8 bases agree with TRBD1. The CDR3 has 16 residues. V gave up 6 bases and J gave up 5 bases; unmatched junction bases: 12. Germline-derived CDR1 and CDR2 are LNHDA and SQIVND (reference sequence). The CDR3 region has the DNA TGTGCCAGTAGAGGGAGGACAGGGTCCCCTCACAATGAGCAGTTCTTC. Amino acid sequence: CASRGRTGSPHNEQFF.

V and J are TRBV13 and TRBJ2-2; tentatively, D is TRBD1 (5 bases). Trimming removed 0 bases at V and 7 bases at J, with 9 bases between. This CDR3 region has 14 residues. From germline, CDR1 is PRHDT and CDR2 FYEKMQ (reference sequence). The CDR3 bases are TGTGCCAGCAGCTTAGGCCAGGGAATCGGGGAGCTGTTTTTT. Protein sequence: CASSLGQGIGELFF.